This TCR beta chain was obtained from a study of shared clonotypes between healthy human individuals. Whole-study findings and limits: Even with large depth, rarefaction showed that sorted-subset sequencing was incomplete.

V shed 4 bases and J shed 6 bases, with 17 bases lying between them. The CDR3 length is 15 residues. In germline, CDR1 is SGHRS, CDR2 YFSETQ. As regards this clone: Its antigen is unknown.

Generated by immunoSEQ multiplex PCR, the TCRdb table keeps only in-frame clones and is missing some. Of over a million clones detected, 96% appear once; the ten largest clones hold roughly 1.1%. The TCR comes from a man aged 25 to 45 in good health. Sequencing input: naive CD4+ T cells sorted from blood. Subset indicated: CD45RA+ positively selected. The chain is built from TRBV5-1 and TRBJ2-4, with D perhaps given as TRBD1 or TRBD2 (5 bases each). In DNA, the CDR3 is TGCGCCAGCAGCCCAGGGATAGCGCGAGTAAACATTCAGTACTTC. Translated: CASSPGIARVNIQYF.